Below, 12 T cell receptor beta chains from the same sample are listed, as sequenced in a study of blood T cell repertoires in COVID-19. TCRdb's copy holds only in-frame clones and misses some; the assay was immunoSEQ multiplex PCR. The sample lists about 170,000 clones, over 85% occurring once. The source material was peripheral blood. Source of these receptors: a woman aged 45-60 years with acute or convalescent COVID-19.

In nucleotides, the CDR3 is TGTGCCAGCAGCCCTAGTGGGACAGTAGGATATGGCTACACCTTC. This translates into CASSPSGTVGYGYTF. The chain links TRBV3-1 (or the pseudogene TRBV3-2) to TRBJ1-2; 7 bases match TRBD1. V dropped 4 bases and J dropped 5; count of bases not matched to a gene: 10. The CDR3 spans 15 residues. Germline assignment: CDR1 LGHDT and CDR2 YNNKEL (reference sequence).

The gene calls are TRBV5-1 and TRBJ2-7; possible D gene TRBD2, 5 bases. Trimming shortened V by 0 bases and J by 2 bases, and 12 bases separated the two germline ends. Germline CDR1 is SGHRS and CDR2 is YFSETQ. This CDR3 region has 15 residues. The DNA for the CDR3 is TGCGCCAGCAGCTTGGGGAGGCTAGCTGCCTACGAGCAGTACTTC. It is translated as CASSLGRLAAYEQYF.

The J gene is TRBJ1-5, the V gene TRBV5-8; 9 bases fit TRBD1. V shed 5 bases and J 6 bases; nucleotides not matched to a gene: 15. This CDR3 has 17 residues. CDR1 and CDR2 (germline): SGHTS, YDEGEE. CDR3 amino acids: CASRMIPGQGFGQPQHF. The CDR3 nucleotides read TGTGCCAGCAGAATGATTCCGGGACAGGGCTTTGGTCAGCCCCAGCATTTT.

This sequence joins TRBV6-5 and TRBJ1-2; D might be TRBD1 (5 bases). This CDR3 contains 14 residues. Germline V gene data show CDR1 as MNHEY and CDR2 as SVGAGI. V shed 2 bases and J shed 6 bases, with 13 bases lying between them. Here the CDR3 reads CASSYAGSGNGYTF. CDR3 in DNA: TGTGCCAGCAGTTACGCCGGATCAGGGAATGGCTACACCTTC.

The chain recombines TRBV15 with TRBJ2-5; 11 bases match TRBD2. This CDR3 has 18 residues. After removal of 1 base from V and 0 bases from J, the junction contained 7 bases not matched to a gene. The germline V gene encodes CDR1 LNHNV and CDR2 YYDKDF (reference sequence). CDR3 DNA: TGTGCCACCAGCAGAGCCTTACCGGGACTAGCGGACCAAGAGACCCAGTACTTC. It translates to CATSRALPGLADQETQYF. Variable domain in full (rest from reference TRBV15 and TRBJ2-5): DAMVIQNPRYQVTQFGKPVTLSCSQTLNHNVMYWYQQKSSQAPKLLFHYYDKDFNNEADTPDNFQSRRPNTSFCFLDIRSPGLGDTAMYLCATSRALPGLADQETQYFGPGTRLLVL.

The chain couples TRBV2 to TRBJ2-5; no reliable D call. This CDR3 has 15 amino acids. Trimming took off 0 bases at V and 0 bases at J, with 8 bases between the two ends. CDR1 is SNHLY and CDR2 is FYNNEI in the germline V gene. DNA for the CDR3: TGTGCCAGCAGTGAAGCAATCTATTACCAAGAGACCCAGTACTTC. Residues: CASSEAIYYQETQYF. Filled out from reference TRBV2 and TRBJ2-5, the complete variable domain reads EPEVTQTPSHQVTQMGQEVILRCVPISNHLYFYWYRQILGQKVEFLVSFYNNEISEKSEIFDDQFSVERPDGSNFTLKIRSTKLEDSAMYFCASSEAIYYQETQYFGPGTRLLVL.

This chain uses TRBV5-1 with TRBJ2-1; 12 bases are shared with TRBD1. Germline assignment: CDR1 SGHRS and CDR2 YFSETQ. The CDR3 contains 16 residues. With V trimmed by 2 bases and J by 9 bases, 9 bases remained unmatched. The CDR3: CASSFSRDRGLVEQFF. CDR3 bases: TGCGCCAGCAGCTTCTCTCGGGACAGGGGGCTGGTTGAGCAGTTCTTC.

J is TRBJ2-7 and V is TRBV2; 8 bases are a match to TRBD2. Unmatched junction bases numbered 9, after V lost 2 bases and J lost 0 bases. The CDR3 is made up of 17 amino acids. In germline, CDR1 is SNHLY, CDR2 FYNNEI. CDR3 sequence (DNA): TGTGCCAGCAGTGAAATGACGTTAGCGGGAAGCTCCTACGAGCAGTACTTC. Its translation: CASSEMTLAGSSYEQYF.

The rearrangement links TRBV2 to TRBJ1-1; 8 bases map to TRBD1. There are 12 residues in the CDR3. Germline V gene sequence: CDR1 SNHLY, CDR2 FYNNEI. Trimming took 6 bases from V and 5 from J; bases not matched to a gene: 2. The CDR3 nucleotides read TGTGCCAGCAGGACAGGGGCAACTGAAGCTTTCTTT. This encodes CASRTGATEAFF.

The chain has TRBV15 and TRBJ2-1; maybe TRBD1 (5 bases). Looked up from germline, CDR1 is LNHNV and CDR2 is YYDKDF (reference sequence). V was clipped by 1 base and J by 3 bases, with 7 bases between them. The CDR3 contains 14 residues. As DNA, the CDR3 is TGTGCCACCAGCAGAGCGACAGACTACAATGAGCAGTTCTTC. It codes for CATSRATDYNEQFF.

Comments on this clone: Other DNA variants within this sample encode the same CDR3. V gene TRBV11-2 combines with J gene TRBJ1-5, with D possibly matching TRBD1 (5 bases). Trimming removed 1 base at V and 6 bases at J, with 10 bases between. The CDR3 consists of 14 residues. Germline CDR1 reads SGHAT; CDR2 reads FQNNGV. CDR3 sequence: CASSLGQGSQPQHF. The CDR3 nucleotides are TGTGCCAGCAGCTTAGGGCAGGGAAGTCAGCCCCAGCATTTT.

This clone was seen just once. This rearrangement joins TRBV6-5 to TRBJ2-1; D gene unclear. Deletions cut 0 bases from V and 10 bases from J, with 7 bases between. This CDR3 has 12 residues. Germline V gene sequence: CDR1 MNHEY, CDR2 SVGAGI. In DNA form, the CDR3 reads TGTGCCAGCAGTTACTCGCCACAAGAGCAGTTCTTC. Its translation is CASSYSPQEQFF.